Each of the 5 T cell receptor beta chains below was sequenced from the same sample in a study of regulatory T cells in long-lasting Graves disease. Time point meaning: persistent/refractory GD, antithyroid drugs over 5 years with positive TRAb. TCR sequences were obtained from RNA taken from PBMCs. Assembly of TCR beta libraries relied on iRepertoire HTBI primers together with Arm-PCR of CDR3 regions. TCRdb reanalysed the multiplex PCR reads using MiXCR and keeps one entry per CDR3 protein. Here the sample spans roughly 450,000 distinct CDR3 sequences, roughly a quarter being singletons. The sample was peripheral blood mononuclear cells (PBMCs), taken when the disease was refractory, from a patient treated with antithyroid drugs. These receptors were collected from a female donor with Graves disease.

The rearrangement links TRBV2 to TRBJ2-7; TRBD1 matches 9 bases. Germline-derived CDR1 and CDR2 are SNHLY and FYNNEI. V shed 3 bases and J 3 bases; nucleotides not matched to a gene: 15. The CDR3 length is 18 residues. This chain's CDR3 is CASSEEQGAWGGDYEQYF. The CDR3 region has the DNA TGTGCCAGCAGTGAGGAACAGGGGGCATGGGGAGGCGACTACGAGCAGTACTTC. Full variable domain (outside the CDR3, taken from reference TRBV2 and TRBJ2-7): EPEVTQTPSHQVTQMGQEVILRCVPISNHLYFYWYRQILGQKVEFLVSFYNNEISEKSEIFDDQFSVERPDGSNFTLKIRSTKLEDSAMYFCASSEEQGAWGGDYEQYFGPGTRLTVT.

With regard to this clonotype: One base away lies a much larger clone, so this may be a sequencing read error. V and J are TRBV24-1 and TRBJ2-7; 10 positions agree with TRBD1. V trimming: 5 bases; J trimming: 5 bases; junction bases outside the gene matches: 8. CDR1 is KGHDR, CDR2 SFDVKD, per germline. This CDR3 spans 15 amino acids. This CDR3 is CATSGPGQGSHEQYF. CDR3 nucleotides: TGTGCCACCAGTGGCCCGGGACAGGGGAGCCACGAGCAGTACTTC.

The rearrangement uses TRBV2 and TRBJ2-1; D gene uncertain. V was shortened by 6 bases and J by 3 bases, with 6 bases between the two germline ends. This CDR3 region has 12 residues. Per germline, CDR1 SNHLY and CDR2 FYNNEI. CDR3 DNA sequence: TGTGCCAGCAGGGTCGACTACAATGAGCAGTTCTTC. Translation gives CASRVDYNEQFF.

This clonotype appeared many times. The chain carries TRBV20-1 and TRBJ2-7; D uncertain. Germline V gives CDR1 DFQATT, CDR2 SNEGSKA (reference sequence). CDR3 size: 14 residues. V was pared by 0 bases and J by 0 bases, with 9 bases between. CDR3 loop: CSARDRISSYEQYF. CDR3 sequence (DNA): TGCAGTGCTAGAGATCGCATAAGCTCCTACGAGCAGTACTTC.

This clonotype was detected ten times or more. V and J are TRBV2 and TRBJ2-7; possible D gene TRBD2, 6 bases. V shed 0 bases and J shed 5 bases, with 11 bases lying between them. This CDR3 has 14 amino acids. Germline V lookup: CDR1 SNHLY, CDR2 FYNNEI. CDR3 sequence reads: CASSEAGGRNEQYF. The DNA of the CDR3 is TGTGCCAGCAGTGAAGCGGGGGGTCGGAACGAGCAGTACTTC. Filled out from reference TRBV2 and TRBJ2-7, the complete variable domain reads EPEVTQTPSHQVTQMGQEVILRCVPISNHLYFYWYRQILGQKVEFLVSFYNNEISEKSEIFDDQFSVERPDGSNFTLKIRSTKLEDSAMYFCASSEAGGRNEQYFGPGTRLTVT.